This T cell receptor beta chain was identified in a study of post-analysis software for immune sequencing data. Overall study: Secondary progressive, relapsing-remitting and progressive-relapsing multiple sclerosis were among the included disease courses. Study results and limitations: Four or five TRBV segments, TRBV5-6, TRBV5-1 and TRBV20-1 among them, were found more frequent in patients than controls. Compared against controls, patients with multiple sclerosis displayed significantly lower normalized Chao1 diversity.

Unique molecular identifiers tagged the TCR beta cDNA libraries. T cells numbering about 1 to 10 million gave rise to roughly 0.5 million cDNA molecules. TCRdb analysed the PCR reads with MiXCR anew, one entry per CDR3 protein. The repertoire holds roughly 620,000 distinct CDR3 sequences, with roughly 45% as singletons. Turning to this clonotype: Its antigen is not known.

Trimming cost V 5 bases and J 10 bases; bases outside gene matches: 10. CDR3 size: 14 residues. The chain links TRBV12-3 or TRBV12-4 to TRBJ1-1, with 10 nucleotides matching TRBD1. The sample consisted of blood. The sequence came from a girl aged 10 to 17 with multiple sclerosis. The CDR3 region is CASSPRTGGDRAFF. As DNA, the CDR3 is TGTGCCAGCAGTCCACGGACAGGGGGAGACAGAGCTTTCTTT.